This is a list of T cell receptor beta chains from one sample in a study of beta chain features in type 1 diabetes. TCRdb's table, derived via immunoSEQ multiplex PCR, lists solely in-frame clones and lacks some. Of roughly 140,000 clones in the sample, roughly 53% were seen once. The specimen sequenced was Tregs from blood. These receptors all come from a man aged 18 to 29 in good health. Each CDR3 is given with its conserved first and last residue. Fields, in order: V gene, J gene, clone size, D gene, CDR3 protein, CDR3 DNA. D genes are given only for firm matches. A row's size may be missing; if present it is once, few, many or a size class.

V: TRBV7-2
J: TRBJ1-2
size: few
D: NA
CDR3: CASSRSPGTGYTF
DNA: TGTGCCAGCAGCAGGAGTCCCGGGACAGGCTACACCTTC

V: TRBV28
J: TRBJ2-7
size: NA
D: NA
CDR3: CASSSGTFYEQYF
DNA: TGTGCCAGCAGTTCCGGGACATTCTACGAGCAGTACTTC

V: TRBV7-2
J: TRBJ2-1
size: NA
D: NA
CDR3: CASRGHQGGWNEQFF
DNA: TGTGCCAGCAGGGGGCACCAGGGGGGATGGAATGAGCAGTTCTTC

V: TRBV5-1
J: TRBJ2-7
size: few
D: NA
CDR3: CASSFGGTAYEQYF
DNA: TGCGCCAGCAGCTTTGGCGGGACAGCCTACGAGCAGTACTTC

V: TRBV9
J: TRBJ1-3
size: NA
D: TRBD1
CDR3: CASSVRDREGNTIYF
DNA: TGTGCCAGCAGCGTCCGGGACAGGGAAGGAAACACCATATATTTT

V: TRBV21-1
J: TRBJ2-1
size: NA
D: NA
CDR3: CASSPRLATYNEQFF
DNA: TGTGCCAGCAGCCCTCGACTAGCGACATACAATGAGCAGTTCTTC

V: TRBV28
J: TRBJ2-1
size: few
D: NA
CDR3: CASTLLGDPSYNEQFF
DNA: TGTGCCTCGACTTTGCTCGGAGACCCCTCCTACAATGAGCAGTTCTTC

V: TRBV28
J: TRBJ1-4
size: NA
D: TRBD1
CDR3: CASSLEGASNEKLFF
DNA: TGTGCCAGCAGTTTGGAGGGGGCGAGTAATGAAAAACTGTTTTTT

V: TRBV28
J: TRBJ2-1
size: few
D: TRBD2
CDR3: CAVQPTSGGNNEQFF
DNA: TGTGCCGTACAACCTACTAGCGGGGGAAACAATGAGCAGTTCTTC

V: TRBV30
J: TRBJ2-3
size: few
D: NA
CDR3: CACGGPDTQYF
DNA: TGTGCCTGCGGGGGGCCGGATACGCAGTATTTT

V: TRBV29-1
J: TRBJ2-3
size: few
D: NA
CDR3: CSVVTRILADTQYF
DNA: TGCAGCGTGGTAACTAGAATCCTTGCAGATACGCAGTATTTT

V: TRBV7-6
J: TRBJ2-7
size: NA
D: TRBD2
CDR3: CASSLVGLALSYEQYF
DNA: TGTGCCAGCAGCTTAGTGGGACTAGCGTTGTCCTACGAGCAGTACTTC

V: TRBV9
J: TRBJ1-1
size: NA
D: TRBD1
CDR3: CASSAPRTGPAFF
DNA: TGTGCCAGCAGCGCCCCCCGGACAGGCCCAGCTTTCTTT

V: TRBV6-6
J: TRBJ2-7
size: NA
D: TRBD1
CDR3: CASSYRDSGEQYF
DNA: TGTGCCAGCAGTTACCGGGACAGCGGCGAGCAGTACTTC

V: TRBV29-1
J: TRBJ2-1
size: NA
D: NA
CDR3: CSSTLRGNEQFF
DNA: TGCAGCTCTACTCTTAGGGGGAATGAGCAGTTCTTC

V: TRBV28
J: TRBJ1-5
size: NA
D: NA
CDR3: CASSTTISQPQHF
DNA: TGTGCCAGCAGTACAACCATAAGTCAGCCCCAGCATTTT

V: TRBV13
J: TRBJ2-6
size: NA
D: NA
CDR3: CASSNYRGGGANVLTF
DNA: TGTGCCAGCAGCAATTACAGGGGGGGCGGGGCCAACGTCCTGACTTTC

V: TRBV6-6
J: TRBJ1-3
size: few
D: NA
CDR3: CASSYRDTGNTIYF
DNA: TGTGCCAGCAGTTATAGGGACACTGGAAACACCATATATTTT

V: TRBV4-2
J: TRBJ1-2
size: NA
D: TRBD1
CDR3: CASSQVGQGGYGYTF
DNA: TGTGCCAGCAGCCAAGTTGGACAGGGAGGCTATGGCTACACCTTC

V: TRBV4-2
J: TRBJ2-2
size: NA
D: NA
CDR3: CASSPGLARELFF
DNA: TGTGCCAGCAGCCCCGGCCTAGCCCGGGAGCTGTTTTTT

V: TRBV4-1
J: TRBJ1-4
size: once
D: NA
CDR3: CASSQDTGANEKLFF
DNA: TGCGCCAGCAGCCAAGATACAGGAGCTAATGAAAAACTGTTTTTT

V: TRBV18
J: TRBJ2-3
size: NA
D: NA
CDR3: CASSPRGNLINTQYF
DNA: TGTGCCAGCTCACCCCGCGGTAACCTGATAAATACGCAGTATTTT

V: TRBV6-6
J: TRBJ2-2
size: few
D: NA
CDR3: CASTSTGRGVTGELFF
DNA: TGTGCCAGCACATCAACAGGCAGGGGAGTCACCGGGGAGCTGTTTTTT

V: TRBV7-8
J: TRBJ1-5
size: NA
D: NA
CDR3: CASSLGTGIQPQHF
DNA: TGTGCCAGCAGCTTAGGCACAGGGATTCAGCCCCAGCATTTT

V: TRBV11-1
J: TRBJ2-7
size: NA
D: NA
CDR3: CASSPAGGEQYF
DNA: TGTGCCAGCAGCCCCGCTGGCGGGGAGCAGTACTTC

V: TRBV18
J: TRBJ1-5
size: NA
D: TRBD1
CDR3: CASSSSDRGYQPQHF
DNA: TGTGCCAGCTCATCGTCGGACAGGGGGTATCAGCCCCAGCATTTT

V: TRBV5-1
J: TRBJ2-7
size: few
D: NA
CDR3: CASSFGRAGSYEQYF
DNA: TGCGCCAGCAGCTTTGGCAGGGCCGGATCCTACGAGCAGTACTTC

V: TRBV7-2
J: TRBJ1-3
size: few
D: TRBD1
CDR3: CASSLTGVITGNTIYF
DNA: TGTGCCAGCAGCTTGACAGGGGTAATAACTGGAAACACCATATATTTT

V: TRBV5-1
J: TRBJ2-3
size: NA
D: NA
CDR3: CASRPEANTDTQYF
DNA: TGCGCCAGCAGACCGGAGGCGAACACAGATACGCAGTATTTT

V: TRBV27
J: TRBJ1-1
size: NA
D: NA
CDR3: CASSLQMNTEAFF
DNA: TGTGCCAGCAGTTTACAGATGAACACTGAAGCTTTCTTT

V: TRBV5-1
J: TRBJ1-1
size: NA
D: NA
CDR3: CASSLAGVLNTEAFF
DNA: TGCGCCAGCAGCTTGGCAGGGGTTTTGAACACTGAAGCTTTCTTT

V: TRBV15
J: TRBJ2-5
size: NA
D: NA
CDR3: CATSRGGAVPETQYF
DNA: TGTGCCACCAGCCGCGGTGGGGCGGTTCCGGAGACCCAGTACTTC

V: TRBV19
J: TRBJ1-1
size: NA
D: TRBD1
CDR3: CASSIARQGAAEAFF
DNA: TGTGCCAGTAGTATAGCCAGACAGGGGGCCGCTGAAGCTTTCTTT

V: TRBV10-3
J: TRBJ2-7
size: few
D: NA
CDR3: CAIGSPTDSYEQYF
DNA: TGTGCCATCGGCTCCCCGACTGACTCCTACGAGCAGTACTTC

V: TRBV18
J: TRBJ2-3
size: NA
D: NA
CDR3: CASSPPRGLAPTDTQYF
DNA: TGTGCCAGCTCACCACCGCGGGGTCTAGCTCCCACAGATACGCAGTATTTT

V: TRBV15
J: TRBJ1-4
size: NA
D: NA
CDR3: CATSIRQAKNEKLFF
DNA: TGTGCCACCAGCATAAGACAGGCGAAAAATGAAAAACTGTTTTTT

V: TRBV28
J: TRBJ1-1
size: few
D: NA
CDR3: CASSLFRGHHNPSEAFF
DNA: TGTGCCAGCAGTTTATTTAGGGGCCACCATAACCCATCTGAAGCTTTCTTT

V: TRBV19
J: TRBJ2-7
size: NA
D: TRBD2
CDR3: CASSKGQSLSGLAKSYEQYF
DNA: TGTGCCAGTAGTAAGGGACAGTCCTTGTCGGGACTAGCGAAATCCTACGAGCAGTACTTC

V: TRBV7-2
J: TRBJ2-7
size: NA
D: NA
CDR3: CASSLARGTEQYF
DNA: TGTGCCAGCAGCTTAGCGCGGGGAACCGAGCAGTACTTC

V: TRBV7-3
J: TRBJ2-1
size: few
D: TRBD2
CDR3: CASSPRAGSSYNEQFF
DNA: TGTGCCAGCAGCCCCCGAGCGGGATCTTCATACAATGAGCAGTTCTTC

V: TRBV5-5
J: TRBJ1-4
size: NA
D: TRBD1
CDR3: CASSLNRGTGDRSEKLFF
DNA: TGTGCCAGCAGCTTGAACAGGGGAACGGGGGATCGGAGTGAAAAACTGTTTTTT

V: TRBV11-2
J: TRBJ2-7
size: NA
D: NA
CDR3: CASSWATGLSYEQYF
DNA: TGTGCCAGCAGCTGGGCCACAGGTCTCTCCTACGAGCAGTACTTC

V: TRBV5-4
J: TRBJ2-1
size: few
D: NA
CDR3: CASSLSGSSYNEQFF
DNA: TGTGCCAGCAGCTTGTCAGGAAGCTCCTACAATGAGCAGTTCTTC